This is a list of T cell receptor beta chains from one sample in a study of blood T cell repertoires in COVID-19. TCRdb's copy holds only in-frame clones and misses some; the assay was immunoSEQ multiplex PCR. The data show 250,000 to 400,000 clones, 90% seen once. The sequenced sample was peripheral blood. The receptors originated from a woman aged 30 to 39 with COVID-19, enrolled during active disease. Each CDR3 is given with its conserved first and last residue. The order of the fields is D gene, J gene, V gene, clone size, CDR3 DNA, CDR3 protein. A D gene is named only where the DNA matches it firmly. Size is omitted from some rows. Given values are once, few, many or a class for expanded clones.

D gene: TRBD1
J gene: TRBJ1-4
V gene: TRBV7-2
clone size: -
CDR3 DNA: TGTGCCAGCAGCCCCTGGGACAGCACTAATGAAAAACTGTTTTTT
CDR3 protein: CASSPWDSTNEKLFF

D gene: TRBD1
J gene: TRBJ1-2
V gene: TRBV19
clone size: -
CDR3 DNA: TGTGCCAGTAGTATGAGCGGGACAGGAGATGGCTACACCTTC
CDR3 protein: CASSMSGTGDGYTF

D gene: -
J gene: TRBJ2-1
V gene: TRBV9
clone size: -
CDR3 DNA: TGTGCCAGCAGCGCAGACACGTCACTCTACAATGAGCAGTTCTTC
CDR3 protein: CASSADTSLYNEQFF

D gene: -
J gene: TRBJ2-2
V gene: TRBV6-4
clone size: once
CDR3 DNA: TGTGCCAGCAGTGGGGCACCGCCAACCGGGGAGCTGTTTTTT
CDR3 protein: CASSGAPPTGELFF

D gene: -
J gene: TRBJ2-1
V gene: TRBV24-1
clone size: -
CDR3 DNA: TGTGCCACCAGTGATGCGGGGACAGCCTACAATGAGCAGTTCTTC
CDR3 protein: CATSDAGTAYNEQFF

D gene: -
J gene: TRBJ2-1
V gene: TRBV2
clone size: -
CDR3 DNA: TGTGCCAGCAGTGAAAGGGACTTACCCAATCGGGTGCAGTTCTTC
CDR3 protein: CASSERDLPNRVQFF

D gene: -
J gene: TRBJ2-7
V gene: TRBV5-1
clone size: -
CDR3 DNA: TGCGCCAGCAGCTTGGTGGGCGAGATCTCCTACGAGCAGTACTTC
CDR3 protein: CASSLVGEISYEQYF

D gene: -
J gene: TRBJ2-5
V gene: TRBV12-5
clone size: -
CDR3 DNA: TGTGCTAGTGGAACCCCTAGTCCCCAAGAGACCCAGTACTTC
CDR3 protein: CASGTPSPQETQYF

D gene: -
J gene: TRBJ2-1
V gene: TRBV6-5
clone size: -
CDR3 DNA: TGTGCCAGCAGTCGGGCTAGGGGGACCTACAATGAGCAGTTCTTC
CDR3 protein: CASSRARGTYNEQFF

D gene: -
J gene: TRBJ1-1
V gene: TRBV6-5
clone size: once
CDR3 DNA: TGTGCCAGCAGTCCCCGGGAGGGTGGGAACACTGAAGCTTTCTTT
CDR3 protein: CASSPREGGNTEAFF

D gene: TRBD1
J gene: TRBJ1-3
V gene: TRBV27
clone size: -
CDR3 DNA: TGTGCCAGCAGTTCCTTCCGGGACAGGGGCCCTGGAAACACCATATATTTT
CDR3 protein: CASSSFRDRGPGNTIYF

D gene: -
J gene: TRBJ1-4
V gene: TRBV3-1/TRBV3-2
clone size: -
CDR3 DNA: TGTGCCAGCAGCGTCCGACTTTGGTCTAATGAAAAACTGTTTTTT
CDR3 protein: CASSVRLWSNEKLFF

D gene: TRBD1
J gene: TRBJ1-3
V gene: TRBV7-9
clone size: -
CDR3 DNA: TGTGCCAGCAGCCCTGGGACAGGGGTTGGAAACACCATATATTTT
CDR3 protein: CASSPGTGVGNTIYF

D gene: -
J gene: TRBJ1-3
V gene: TRBV27
clone size: -
CDR3 DNA: TGTGCCAGCAGGAGTACGTCTGGAAACACCATATATTTT
CDR3 protein: CASRSTSGNTIYF

D gene: TRBD1
J gene: TRBJ1-1
V gene: TRBV5-1
clone size: -
CDR3 DNA: TGCGCCAGCAGCGTAGCACAGGGGAGTGGAACTGAAGCTTTCTTT
CDR3 protein: CASSVAQGSGTEAFF

D gene: TRBD1
J gene: TRBJ2-3
V gene: TRBV5-1
clone size: -
CDR3 DNA: TGCGCCAGCAGAGAGGACAGGGAGCAGTATTTT
CDR3 protein: CASREDREQYF

D gene: TRBD2
J gene: TRBJ2-3
V gene: TRBV7-3
clone size: -
CDR3 DNA: TGTGCCAGCAGCCTCGGGGGGTCCCGGGATACGCAGTATTTT
CDR3 protein: CASSLGGSRDTQYF

D gene: -
J gene: TRBJ1-4
V gene: TRBV18
clone size: -
CDR3 DNA: TGTGCCAGCTCACCACAGACGGAGAATGAAAAACTGTTTTTT
CDR3 protein: CASSPQTENEKLFF

D gene: TRBD1
J gene: TRBJ1-5
V gene: TRBV10-3
clone size: -
CDR3 DNA: TGTGCCATTGGGACAGGCTCCACACCCAATCAGCCCCAGCATTTT
CDR3 protein: CAIGTGSTPNQPQHF

D gene: -
J gene: TRBJ2-7
V gene: TRBV6-5
clone size: -
CDR3 DNA: TGTGCCAGCAGCTTCTATGATTACGAGCAGTACTTC
CDR3 protein: CASSFYDYEQYF

D gene: -
J gene: TRBJ2-3
V gene: TRBV2
clone size: few
CDR3 DNA: TGTGCCAGCAGTACAGACACAGATACGCAGTATTTT
CDR3 protein: CASSTDTDTQYF

D gene: -
J gene: TRBJ1-1
V gene: TRBV7-8
clone size: -
CDR3 DNA: TGTGCCAGCAGCTCGTCGGAGCAAGCTTTCTTT
CDR3 protein: CASSSSEQAFF

D gene: TRBD1
J gene: TRBJ2-6
V gene: TRBV9
clone size: -
CDR3 DNA: TGTGCCAGCAGGGCGGGACAGGGTTGGTCTGGGGCCAACGTCCTGACTTTC
CDR3 protein: CASRAGQGWSGANVLTF

D gene: -
J gene: TRBJ2-3
V gene: TRBV7-2
clone size: -
CDR3 DNA: TGTGCCAGCAGCAATGGGAGAGTGGGGACAGATACGCAGTATTTT
CDR3 protein: CASSNGRVGTDTQYF

D gene: -
J gene: TRBJ1-1
V gene: TRBV30
clone size: -
CDR3 DNA: TGTGCCTGGAGTGTACTTCCGTTAACAGGGCCAGCTTTCTTT
CDR3 protein: CAWSVLPLTGPAFF

D gene: -
J gene: TRBJ1-2
V gene: TRBV15
clone size: -
CDR3 DNA: TGTGCCACCAGCAGAGACACTTCCGCCTATGGCTACACCTTC
CDR3 protein: CATSRDTSAYGYTF

D gene: -
J gene: TRBJ1-1
V gene: TRBV28
clone size: -
CDR3 DNA: TGTGCCAGCAGTTTAATCGGGGGAACCCCAATGAACACTGAAGCTTTCTTT
CDR3 protein: CASSLIGGTPMNTEAFF

D gene: TRBD1
J gene: TRBJ1-6
V gene: TRBV27
clone size: -
CDR3 DNA: TGTGCCAGCACGGTAGGGACAGGGTATTCACCCCTCCACTTT
CDR3 protein: CASTVGTGYSPLHF

D gene: TRBD1
J gene: TRBJ1-4
V gene: TRBV6-5
clone size: few
CDR3 DNA: TGTGCCAGCAGCCCCGGGACAGAAAATGAAAAACTGTTTTTT
CDR3 protein: CASSPGTENEKLFF

D gene: TRBD1
J gene: TRBJ1-1
V gene: TRBV7-6
clone size: once
CDR3 DNA: TGTGCCAGCAGCGACCGGGACAGGGGGCGGACTGAAGCTTTCTTT
CDR3 protein: CASSDRDRGRTEAFF

D gene: TRBD1
J gene: TRBJ1-2
V gene: TRBV6-1
clone size: -
CDR3 DNA: TGTGCCAGCAGTGATTGGACAGGGGGCTATGGCTACACCTTC
CDR3 protein: CASSDWTGGYGYTF

D gene: TRBD1
J gene: TRBJ1-5
V gene: TRBV28
clone size: few
CDR3 DNA: TGTGCCAGCAGTTTCGGACAGGCTGGTCAGCCCCAGCATTTT
CDR3 protein: CASSFGQAGQPQHF